This T cell receptor (beta chain) was observed in a study of T cells in Graves' hyperthyroidism and ophthalmopathy. General observations from the study: From stable hyperthyroidism, ophthalmopathy was separated by a 13 V-J model.

The trim removed 5 bases at V and 0 bases at J, leaving 13 bases unmatched. CDR1 is SGHTA, CDR2 FQGTGA, per germline. CDR3 length equals 19 residues. Amplified TCR beta CDR3 regions came from RNA transcripts. RT-PCR in the first round (using the HTBI primer set) targeted the TCR CDR3. Using its own MiXCR run on the multiplex PCR reads, TCRdb lists one record per CDR3 protein. Of about 640,000 distinct CDR3 sequences in the sample, less than 25% were seen once. Among ophthalmopathy patients, the Clinical Activity Score reached at least 3, the NOSPECS grade reached at least 4, and duration remained under 3 months. Using over 8.5 ml of fresh peripheral blood, PBMCs were prepared. This clonotype came up a few times. What it binds is unknown.

Sequenced material: blood. The chain joins TRBV7-3 to TRBJ2-3; TRBD1 matches 11 bases. The TCR originated in a man under 40 with Graves' ophthalmopathy. In DNA, the CDR3 is TGTGCCAGCAGCGCAAGTAGGGACAGGGGGATCACTAGCACAGATACGCAGTATTTT. As protein: CASSASRDRGITSTDTQYF.